This T cell receptor (beta chain) stems from a study of T-cell memory formation after mild COVID-19. Study in general: TCR clusters mostly belonged to single donors. Findings and limits, study-wide: Clones that shrank (day 15 to 85) were balanced CD4/CD8, whereas later expanders leaned CD4+. That cross-reactive memory joined was suggested by some responding clones appearing in pre-infection memory. Nothing showed for sure that second-wave clones peaking on day 37 were SARS-CoV-2 specific.

CDR3 length: 15 residues. CDR1 is SGDLS, CDR2 YYNGEE, per germline. V was clipped by 0 bases and J by 1 base; unmatched bases: 3. A note on this clonotype: Its antigen is not identified.

TCRdb processed the 5' RACE reads anew with MiXCR; each CDR3 protein has one entry. The data contain roughly 550,000 distinct CDR3 sequences, over 20% of them singletons. This chain links TRBV9 with TRBJ1-1, with TRBD1 identical over 7 bases. Sequencing was performed on PBMCs or a T cell subset sorted from them (not recorded which). The source is an adult woman who had mild COVID-19 (a few samples of this study predate the infection). Cell type and time point are not known. Written as DNA, the CDR3 is TGTGCCAGCAGCGTAGCGCAGGGGGGGAACACTGAAGCTTTCTTT. Amino acids: CASSVAQGGNTEAFF. The variable domain in full, completed from reference TRBV9 and TRBJ1-1, reads DSGVTQTPKHLITATGQRVTLRCSPRSGDLSVYWYQQSLDQGLQFLIQYYNGEERAKGNILERFSAQQFPDLHSELNLSSLELGDSALYFCASSVAQGGNTEAFFGQGTRLTVV.